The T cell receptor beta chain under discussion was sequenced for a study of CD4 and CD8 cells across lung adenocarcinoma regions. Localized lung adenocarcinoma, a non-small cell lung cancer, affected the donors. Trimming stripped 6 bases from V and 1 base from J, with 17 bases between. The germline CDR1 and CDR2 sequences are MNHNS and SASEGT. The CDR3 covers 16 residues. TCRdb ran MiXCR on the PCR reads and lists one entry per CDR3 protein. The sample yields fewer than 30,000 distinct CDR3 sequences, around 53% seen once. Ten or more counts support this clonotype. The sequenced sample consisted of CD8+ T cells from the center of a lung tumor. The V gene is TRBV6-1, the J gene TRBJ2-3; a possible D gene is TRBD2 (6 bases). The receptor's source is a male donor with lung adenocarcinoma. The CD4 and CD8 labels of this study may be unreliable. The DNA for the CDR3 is TGTGCCAGCAGGAGGGGACTCTCGACGGGCACAGATACGCAGTATTTT. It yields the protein CASRRGLSTGTDTQYF.